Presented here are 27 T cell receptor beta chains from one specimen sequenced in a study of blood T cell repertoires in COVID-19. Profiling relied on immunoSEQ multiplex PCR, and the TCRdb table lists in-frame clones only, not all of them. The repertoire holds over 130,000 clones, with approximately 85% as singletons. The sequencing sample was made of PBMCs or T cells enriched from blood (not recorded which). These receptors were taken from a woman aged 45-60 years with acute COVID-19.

CDR3 region: CASSPEGGSYGYTF. The CDR3 DNA reads TGCGCCAGCAGCCCCGAAGGGGGTTCCTATGGCTACACCTTC. This chain links TRBV4-3 with TRBJ1-2; D is possibly TRBD1 (6 bases). The CDR3 is made up of 14 amino acids. In germline, CDR1 is LGHNA, CDR2 YSLEER. The V and J ends lost 4 bases and 4 bases respectively, with 13 bases between them.

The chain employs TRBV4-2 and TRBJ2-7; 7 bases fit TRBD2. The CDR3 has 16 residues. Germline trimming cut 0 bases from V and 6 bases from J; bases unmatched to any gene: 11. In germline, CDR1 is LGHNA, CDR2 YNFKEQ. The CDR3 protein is CASSQDGREFISEQYF. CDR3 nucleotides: TGTGCCAGCAGCCAAGATGGGCGGGAGTTCATATCCGAGCAGTACTTC.

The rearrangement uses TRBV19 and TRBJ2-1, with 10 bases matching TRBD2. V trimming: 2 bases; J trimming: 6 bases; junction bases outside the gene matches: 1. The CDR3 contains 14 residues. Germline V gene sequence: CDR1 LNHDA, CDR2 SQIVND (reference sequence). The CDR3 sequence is CASSILAGANEQFF. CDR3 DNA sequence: TGTGCCAGTAGTATACTAGCGGGAGCCAATGAGCAGTTCTTC.

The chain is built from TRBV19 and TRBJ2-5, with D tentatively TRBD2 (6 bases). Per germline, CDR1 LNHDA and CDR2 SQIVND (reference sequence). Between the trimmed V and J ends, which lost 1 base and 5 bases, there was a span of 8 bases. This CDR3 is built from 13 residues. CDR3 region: CASSIAGVETQYF. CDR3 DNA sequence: TGTGCCAGTAGTATAGCGGGAGTCGAGACCCAGTACTTC.

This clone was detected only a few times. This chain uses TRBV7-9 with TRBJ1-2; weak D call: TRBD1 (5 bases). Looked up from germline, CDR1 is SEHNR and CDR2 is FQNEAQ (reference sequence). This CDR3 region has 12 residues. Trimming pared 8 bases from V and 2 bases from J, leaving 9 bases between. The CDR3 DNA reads TGTGCCAGCGGGGGGGAGAACTATGGCTACACCTTC. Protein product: CASGGENYGYTF.

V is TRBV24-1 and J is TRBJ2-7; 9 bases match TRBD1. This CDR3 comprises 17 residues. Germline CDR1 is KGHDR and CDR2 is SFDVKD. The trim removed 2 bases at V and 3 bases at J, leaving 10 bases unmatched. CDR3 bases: TGTGCCACCAGTGATTCGAGGTCGGGGACAGGGCACTACGAGCAGTACTTC. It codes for CATSDSRSGTGHYEQYF.

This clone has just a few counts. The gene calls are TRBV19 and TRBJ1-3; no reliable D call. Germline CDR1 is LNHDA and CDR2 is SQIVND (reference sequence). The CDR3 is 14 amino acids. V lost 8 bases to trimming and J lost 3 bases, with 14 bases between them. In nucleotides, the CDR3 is TGTGCCAGTTCACCTGGGTCGGGTGGAAACACCATATATTTT. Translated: CASSPGSGGNTIYF.

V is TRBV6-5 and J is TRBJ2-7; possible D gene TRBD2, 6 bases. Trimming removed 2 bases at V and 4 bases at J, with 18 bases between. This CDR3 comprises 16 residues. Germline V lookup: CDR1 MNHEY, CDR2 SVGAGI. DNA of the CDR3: TGTGCCAGCAGTTACGCGGGACCCCCTGGGTCATACGAGCAGTACTTC. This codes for CASSYAGPPGSYEQYF.

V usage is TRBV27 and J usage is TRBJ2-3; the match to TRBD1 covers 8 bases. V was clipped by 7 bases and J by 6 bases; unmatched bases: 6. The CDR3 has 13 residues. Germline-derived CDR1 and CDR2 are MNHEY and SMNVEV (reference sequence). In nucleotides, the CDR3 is TGTGCCAGCACTCGGACAGGGATGGATACGCAGTATTTT. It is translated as CASTRTGMDTQYF.

The CDR3 DNA is TGTGCCAGCACCGGGACAGGGCAGACCCAGTACTTC. This encodes CASTGTGQTQYF. J is TRBJ2-5 and V is TRBV25-1, with 9 positions matching TRBD1. The V gene's germline CDR1 is MGHDK and CDR2 SYGVNS. V shed 7 bases and J 6 bases; nucleotides not matched to a gene: 3. The CDR3 is made up of 12 amino acids.

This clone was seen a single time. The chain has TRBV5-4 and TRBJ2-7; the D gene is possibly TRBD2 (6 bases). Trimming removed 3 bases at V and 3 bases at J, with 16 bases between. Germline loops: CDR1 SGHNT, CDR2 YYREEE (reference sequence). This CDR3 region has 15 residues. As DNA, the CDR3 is TGTGCCAGCAGCTCCGGAGGGATAGCGGACTACGAGCAGTACTTC. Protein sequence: CASSSGGIADYEQYF. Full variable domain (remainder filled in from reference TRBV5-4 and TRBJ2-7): ETGVTQSPTHLIKTRGQQVTLRCSSQSGHNTVSWYQQALGQGPQFIFQYYREEENGRGNFPPRFSGLQFPNYSSELNVNALELDDSALYLCASSSGGIADYEQYFGPGTRLTVT.

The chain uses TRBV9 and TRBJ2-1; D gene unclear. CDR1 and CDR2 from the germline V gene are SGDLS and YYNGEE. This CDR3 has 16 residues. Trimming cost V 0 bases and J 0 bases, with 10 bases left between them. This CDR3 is CASSVGAGSSYNEQFF. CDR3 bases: TGTGCCAGCAGCGTAGGGGCAGGTAGCTCCTACAATGAGCAGTTCTTC.

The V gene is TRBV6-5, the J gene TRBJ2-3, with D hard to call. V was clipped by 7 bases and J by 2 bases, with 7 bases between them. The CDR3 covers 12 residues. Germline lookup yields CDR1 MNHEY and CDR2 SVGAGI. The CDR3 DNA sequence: TGTGCCAGCACCACACACACAGATACGCAGTATTTT. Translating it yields CASTTHTDTQYF.

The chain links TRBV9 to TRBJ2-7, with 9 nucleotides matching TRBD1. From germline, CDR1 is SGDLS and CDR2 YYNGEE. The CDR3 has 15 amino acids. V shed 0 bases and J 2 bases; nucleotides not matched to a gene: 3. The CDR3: CASSVGGQGTYEQYF. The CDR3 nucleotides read TGTGCCAGCAGCGTAGGAGGACAGGGGACCTACGAGCAGTACTTC.

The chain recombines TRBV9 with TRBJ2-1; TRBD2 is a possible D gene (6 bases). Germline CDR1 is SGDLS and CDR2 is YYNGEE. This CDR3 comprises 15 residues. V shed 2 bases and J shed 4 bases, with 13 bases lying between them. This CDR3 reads CASSVIAEGYNEQFF. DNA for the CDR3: TGTGCCAGCAGCGTGATAGCGGAGGGGTACAATGAGCAGTTCTTC.

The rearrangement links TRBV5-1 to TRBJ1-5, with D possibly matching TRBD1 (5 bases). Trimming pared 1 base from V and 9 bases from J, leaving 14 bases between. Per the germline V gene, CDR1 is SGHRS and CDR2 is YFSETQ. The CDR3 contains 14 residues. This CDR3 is CASSLYPGRPPQHF. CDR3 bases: TGCGCCAGCAGCTTGTATCCAGGGAGGCCGCCCCAGCATTTT.

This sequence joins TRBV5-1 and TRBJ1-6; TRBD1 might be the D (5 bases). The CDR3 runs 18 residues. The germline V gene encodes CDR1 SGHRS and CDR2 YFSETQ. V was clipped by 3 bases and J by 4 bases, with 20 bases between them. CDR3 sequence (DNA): TGCGCCAGCAGCTACTCACCCCAGGACGGGACTTATAATTCACCCCTCCACTTT. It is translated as CASSYSPQDGTYNSPLHF.

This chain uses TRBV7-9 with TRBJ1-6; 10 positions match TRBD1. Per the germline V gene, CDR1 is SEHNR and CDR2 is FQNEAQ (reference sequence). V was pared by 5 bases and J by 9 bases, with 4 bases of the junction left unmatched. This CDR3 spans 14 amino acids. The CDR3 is CASSRDRGSSPLHF. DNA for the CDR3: TGTGCCAGCAGCCGGGACAGGGGTAGTTCACCCCTCCACTTT.

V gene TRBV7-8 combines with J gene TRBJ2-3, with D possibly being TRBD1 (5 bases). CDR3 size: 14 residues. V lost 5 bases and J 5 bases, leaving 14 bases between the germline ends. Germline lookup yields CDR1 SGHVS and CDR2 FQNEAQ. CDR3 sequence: CASSVQGNQDTQYF. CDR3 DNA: TGTGCCAGCAGCGTTCAGGGAAATCAAGATACGCAGTATTTT.

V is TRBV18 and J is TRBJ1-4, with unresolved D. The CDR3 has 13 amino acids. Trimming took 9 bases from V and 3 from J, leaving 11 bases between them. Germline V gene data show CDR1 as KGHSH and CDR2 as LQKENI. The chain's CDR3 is CASSPGANEKLFF. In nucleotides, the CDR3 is TGTGCCAGTTCCCCGGGTGCTAATGAAAAACTGTTTTTT.

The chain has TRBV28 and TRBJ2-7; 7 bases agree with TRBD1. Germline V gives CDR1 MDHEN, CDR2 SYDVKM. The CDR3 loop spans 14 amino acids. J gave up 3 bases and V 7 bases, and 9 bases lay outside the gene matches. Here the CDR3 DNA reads TGTGCCAGCAACAGGGGTTTATGGCGCTACGAGCAGTACTTC. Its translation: CASNRGLWRYEQYF.

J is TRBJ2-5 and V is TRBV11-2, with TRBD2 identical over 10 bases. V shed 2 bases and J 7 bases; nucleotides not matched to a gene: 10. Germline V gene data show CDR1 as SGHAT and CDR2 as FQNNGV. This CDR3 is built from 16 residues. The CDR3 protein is CASSLFLAGGWGTQYF. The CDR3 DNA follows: TGTGCCAGCAGCTTATTCTTAGCGGGAGGTTGGGGGACCCAGTACTTC.

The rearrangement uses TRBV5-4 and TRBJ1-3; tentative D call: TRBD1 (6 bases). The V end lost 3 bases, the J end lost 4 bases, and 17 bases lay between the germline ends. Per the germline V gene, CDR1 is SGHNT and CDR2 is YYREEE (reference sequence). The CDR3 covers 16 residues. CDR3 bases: TGTGCCAGCAGCTATACAGGGCTCGTAAGCGGAAACACCATATATTTT. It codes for CASSYTGLVSGNTIYF. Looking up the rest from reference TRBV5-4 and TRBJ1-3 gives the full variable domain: ETGVTQSPTHLIKTRGQQVTLRCSSQSGHNTVSWYQQALGQGPQFIFQYYREEENGRGNFPPRFSGLQFPNYSSELNVNALELDDSALYLCASSYTGLVSGNTIYFGEGSWLTVV.

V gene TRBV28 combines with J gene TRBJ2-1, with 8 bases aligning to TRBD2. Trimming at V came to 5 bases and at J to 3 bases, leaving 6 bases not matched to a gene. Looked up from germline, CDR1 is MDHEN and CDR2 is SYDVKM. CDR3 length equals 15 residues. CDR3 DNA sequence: TGTGCCAGCAGTCCCGGGGGGGGGTTCTACAATGAGCAGTTCTTC. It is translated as CASSPGGGFYNEQFF.

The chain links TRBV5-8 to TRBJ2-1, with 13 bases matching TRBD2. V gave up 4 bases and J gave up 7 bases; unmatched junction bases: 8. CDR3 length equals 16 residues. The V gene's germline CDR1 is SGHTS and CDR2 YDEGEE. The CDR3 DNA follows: TGTGCCAGCAGCCCGGTTACTAGCGGGAGGGGAAATGAGCAGTTCTTC. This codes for CASSPVTSGRGNEQFF.

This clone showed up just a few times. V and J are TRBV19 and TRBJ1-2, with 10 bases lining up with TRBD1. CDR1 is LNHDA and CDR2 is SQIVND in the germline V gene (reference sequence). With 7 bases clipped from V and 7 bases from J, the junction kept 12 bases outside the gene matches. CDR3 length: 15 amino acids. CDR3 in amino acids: CASTQKGDRGGGYTF. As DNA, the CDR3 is TGTGCCAGTACCCAAAAAGGGGACAGGGGAGGTGGCTACACCTTC. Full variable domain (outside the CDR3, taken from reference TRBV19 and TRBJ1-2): DGGITQSPKYLFRKEGQNVTLSCEQNLNHDAMYWYRQDPGQGLRLIYYSQIVNDFQKGDIAEGYSVSREKKESFPLTVTSAQKNPTAFYLCASTQKGDRGGGYTFGSGTRLTVV.

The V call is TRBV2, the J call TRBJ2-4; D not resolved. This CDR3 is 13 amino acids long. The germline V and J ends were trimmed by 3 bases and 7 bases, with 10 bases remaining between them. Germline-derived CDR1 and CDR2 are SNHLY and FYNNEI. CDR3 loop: CASSDQMMNIQYF. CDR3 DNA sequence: TGTGCCAGCAGTGATCAGATGATGAACATTCAGTACTTC. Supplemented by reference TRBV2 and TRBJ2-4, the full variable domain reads EPEVTQTPSHQVTQMGQEVILRCVPISNHLYFYWYRQILGQKVEFLVSFYNNEISEKSEIFDDQFSVERPDGSNFTLKIRSTKLEDSAMYFCASSDQMMNIQYFGAGTRLSVL.